This T cell receptor beta chain was profiled in a study of blood T cell repertoires in COVID-19. At the level of the study: The samples span acute and convalescent COVID-19 from the United States, Italy and Spain. In each case, the material was cDNA or gDNA derived from T cells, B-cell-depleted T cells, or PBMCs.

This clone was seen only once. The table came from immunoSEQ multiplex PCR; TCRdb's copy has only in-frame clones and leaves some out. This table holds more than 150,000 clones, about four fifths found once. The sample was peripheral blood. This clonotype was sampled from a human donor in a cohort sampled during active COVID-19.

The CDR3 is CASSQRGSYEQYF. The CDR3 DNA reads TGTGCCAGCAGCCAACGCGGAAGCTACGAGCAGTACTTC. The gene calls are TRBV14 and TRBJ2-7, with unresolved D. V dropped 2 bases and J dropped 3 bases, with 8 bases sitting between them. The length of the CDR3 is 13 residues. From germline, CDR1 is SGHDN and CDR2 FVKESK.